The sequence of this T cell receptor beta chain was determined in a study of blood T cells in healthy people across ages (dated by TCRdb to between 2015 and 2017). Background for the entire study: In model experiments, template switching captured about one uniquely barcoded TCR beta cDNA molecule for every two T cells. Using deep sequencing normalized with unique cDNA molecular identifiers, the study measured how TCR beta repertoire diversity changes with age. Four age groups were formed from the donors: young (average approximately 15 years), middle-aged (around 39), aged (62) and long-lived (82). To avoid experimental bias, donors of different ages were distributed randomly across sequencing lanes. Two additional independent replicas of 1 million unique cDNA reads from the same blood draw were analyzed for two donors (one aged 18 to 29 and one aged 80 or older). Here is what the overall study found, with its caveats: The CMV infection status of donors was not known, potentially confounding age-related changes in expanded clonotypes. Observed TCR beta diversity per million T cells fell roughly linearly with age, and a significant reduction was already apparent by age roughly 40. There was a strong correlation between observed TCR beta diversity and the percentage of naive T cells measured by flow cytometry. Total diversity estimates from one million sequenced T cells were considered lower bounds and underestimates. The long-lived group showed more naive CD4+ T cells, fewer expanded clones and increased TCR diversity than the aged group, suggesting age selection. Since profiling was done on bulk unsorted PBMCs, naive and antigen-experienced compartments could not be conclusively compared.

On this clonotype itself: What this receptor recognizes is not known. No per-base quality is available; no much larger clone lies one base away.

Donors were under 40 systemically healthy Caucasian individuals from Russia aged 6 to 90 years. Ten milliliters of peripheral blood were drawn from each donor into EDTA-treated Vacutainer tubes. Ficoll-Paque density-gradient centrifugation was used to isolate PBMCs, with at least 7 million obtained per sample. Total RNA was extracted from PBMCs with Trizol reagent, with at least 6 micrograms obtained per sample. Naive CD45RAhigh/CD27high T cell percentages were measured by flow cytometry on a PBMC aliquot from every donor. V was cut back by 3 bases and J by 10 bases, leaving a gap of 13 bases between them. The CDR3 runs 13 amino acids, cysteine and phenylalanine included. Only CDR3 DNA is held: 39 bases, read in frame from base 1. Libraries were built with 5' RACE. The instrument given in TCRdb is Illumina HiSeq 2500. A second PCR of roughly 7 to 11 cycles was run with a J-beta primer mix and a sample-barcoded 5' primer. Each TCR beta cDNA molecule received a unique molecular identifier from a template-switch 5' adaptor carrying 12 random nucleotides. At least 3 million CDR3-containing paired-end reads were obtained from each sample. The Mint cDNA synthesis kit, primed by a TRBC-specific oligonucleotide, was used to synthesize first-strand cDNA from all RNA. After uracil-DNA glycosylase treatment, a first 18-cycle PCR used universal primers M1SS and BC2_uni_R on all cDNA. Under the source paper's analysis protocol: For normalization, 1 million high-quality reads, each with a distinct molecular identifier, were randomly selected from each sample. Instead of being binned into consensus sequences, reads that shared molecular identifiers were thrown out. MiTCR, set to a Q25 quality threshold and the strictest error-elimination algorithm, was used for CDR3 identification, clonotype clustering and error correction. A nonparametric unseen species model with Euler transformation was used to estimate lower-bound total TCR beta diversity. The public reads were reprocessed in TCRdb via fastp at Q25 and MiXCR, keeping in-frame beta chains. Rows are unified per CDR3 protein, each entry keeping the most common DNA and genes. TCRdb's processing, not the authors' own work, is the source of the V and J calls. Across this sample there are about 1.6 million distinct CDR3 sequences, with 30% to 35% seen only once. The biggest ten clones account for around 11% of the sample.

The sequenced sample consisted of blood. The chain is encoded by TRBV12-3 or TRBV12-4 joined to TRBJ2-1; TRBD1 might be the D gene, on 6 matching bases. This sequence originates from a woman aged 30 to 39 in good health. The DNA sequence is given as TGTGCCAGCAGTTTTCAGGGGCGAGAGGAGCAGTTCTTC. Its translation is CASSFQGREEQFF.